This T cell receptor beta chain comes out of a study of blood T cell repertoires in COVID-19. Background on the study: Donors in the United States, Italy and Spain gave samples during acute or convalescent COVID-19. T cells, B-cell-depleted T cells, or PBMCs supplied cDNA or gDNA.

Profiled with immunoSEQ multiplex PCR; TCRdb holds only in-frame clones, not every one. The sample lists 200,000 to 250,000 clones; over 75% were seen once. Specimen: peripheral blood. The TCR originated in a woman between 35 and 50 years old with acute or convalescent COVID-19.

For the CDR3, the DNA is TGTGCCAGCAGTCCGGGGGGGACAAGGGGTTCACCCCTCCACTTT. Translating it yields CASSPGGTRGSPLHF. V and J are TRBV3-1 (or the pseudogene TRBV3-2) and TRBJ1-6; weak D call: TRBD1 (6 bases). Trimming shortened V by 6 bases and J by 9 bases, and 18 bases separated the two germline ends. The CDR3 sequence is 15 residues long. Germline V CDR1 and CDR2: LGHDT, YNNKEL (reference sequence).